Listed below are T cell receptor beta chains from one sample, sequenced in a study of shared clonotypes between healthy human individuals. Assay: immunoSEQ multiplex PCR; the TCRdb copy retains only in-frame clones and omits some. Altogether approximately 500,000 clones are present, around 80% being singletons, with the ten largest covering about 12%. Source material: PBMCs. The receptors shown here come from a woman between 40 and 55 years old in good health. Some clones in this sample may be carry-over from other donors' samples. The CDR3 runs from the conserved cysteine through the conserved F or W. D genes are given only for firm matches. Size tells how often a clone was seen (once, few, many) or the class of an expanded clone, and some rows leave it out.

>TRBJ2-7|TRBV10-3|-|-
TGTGCCATCAGTGCGGGTGACTACGAGCAGTACTTC
CAISAGDYEQYF
>TRBJ2-7|TRBV12-5|-|once
TGTGCTAGTGGTTTGGTACGGAGGGAGAGCTCCTACGAGCAGTACTTC
CASGLVRRESSYEQYF
>TRBJ2-5|TRBV7-8|TRBD1|few
TGTGCCAGCAGCATTCGACAGGGGGCGAGTGAGACCCAGTACTTC
CASSIRQGASETQYF
>TRBJ1-1|TRBV7-3|TRBD1|-
TGTGCCAGCAGCTTAATGGGCAGGGGGCAAGTTAGGGACACTGAAGCTTTCTTT
CASSLMGRGQVRDTEAFF
>TRBJ2-3|TRBV4-3|TRBD2|-
TGCGCCAGCAGCCAAGACGACGGGAGGAGCACAGATACGCAGTATTTT
CASSQDDGRSTDTQYF
>TRBJ2-1|TRBV7-9|TRBD2|-
TGTGCCAGCACCTCGGGACTAGCGGGTCACAATGAGCAGTTCTTC
CASTSGLAGHNEQFF
>TRBJ2-7|TRBV13|-|-
TGTGCCAGCAGCTTAGGGGATCAGGCCTACGAGCAGTACTTC
CASSLGDQAYEQYF
>TRBJ2-1|TRBV2|TRBD2|-
TGTGCCAGCAGTCACCCCGGGACTAGCGGGAGTTCTCCTGAGCAGTTCTTC
CASSHPGTSGSSPEQFF
>TRBJ2-2|TRBV27|-|few
TGTGCCAGCAGTCATGGACTACTATCCGGGGAGCTGTTTTTT
CASSHGLLSGELFF
>TRBJ2-1|TRBV7-8|-|-
TGTGCCAGCAGCTTAGACCGGGGCTCCTACAATGAGCAGTTCTTC
CASSLDRGSYNEQFF
>TRBJ1-2|TRBV11-2|-|-
TGTGCCAGCAGCCCCGGTGATAGAAACTATGGCTACACCTTC
CASSPGDRNYGYTF
>TRBJ2-1|TRBV5-6|-|-
TGTGCCAGCAGCTCTTGGTGGAGCTCCTACAATGAGCAGTTCTTC
CASSSWWSSYNEQFF
>TRBJ2-5|TRBV5-6|TRBD1|once
TGTGCCAGCAGCCTAGGGGACAGCCTCGGCCGGGGGACCCAGTACTTC
CASSLGDSLGRGTQYF
>TRBJ2-1|TRBV7-2|TRBD1|few
TGTGCCAGCAGCTTAGCAGGGACAGGGGCCTACAATGAGCAGTTCTTC
CASSLAGTGAYNEQFF
>TRBJ2-6|TRBV19|-|-
TGTGCCAGTAGTATAGAGGTCTCTGGGGCCAACGTCCTGACTTTC
CASSIEVSGANVLTF
>TRBJ1-4|TRBV5-8|TRBD1|-
TGTGCCAGCAGCTTGGCCGGCGACAGGGGGTTTGAAAAACTGTTTTTT
CASSLAGDRGFEKLFF
>TRBJ2-3|TRBV7-2|-|once
TGTGCCAGCAGCTTAGCATGGGGGCGGATCACAGATACGCAGTATTTT
CASSLAWGRITDTQYF
>TRBJ2-7|TRBV5-8|TRBD1|-
TGTGCCAGCAGCTGGACCGGGACAGGGTCCTACGAGCAGTACTTC
CASSWTGTGSYEQYF
>TRBJ2-7|TRBV7-9|-|-
TGTGCCAGCAGCTTACACACGGGAGCCGTTTACGAGCAGTACTTC
CASSLHTGAVYEQYF
>TRBJ2-1|TRBV5-1|-|once
TGCGCCAGCAGCTTAGGCAACCACAATGAGCAGTTCTTC
CASSLGNHNEQFF
>TRBJ1-3|TRBV28|-|-
TGTGCCAGCAGTTTCCCCAGCTCTGGAAACACCATATATTTT
CASSFPSSGNTIYF
>TRBJ2-7|TRBV5-8|TRBD2|-
TGTGCCAGCAGCCGTCGGGGGGGCGAGCAGTACTTC
CASSRRGGEQYF
>TRBJ2-3|TRBV6-4|TRBD2|once
TGTGCCAGCAGTCCATCTAGCGGGAGGGGTGCAGATACGCAGTATTTT
CASSPSSGRGADTQYF
>TRBJ1-3|TRBV30|-|-
TGTGCCTTCAGGGGCGGTGGAAACACCATATATTTT
CAFRGGGNTIYF
>TRBJ1-4|TRBV5-1|-|-
TGCGCCAGCAGCTTGGACCCTCAGAGGGGGGAAAAACTGTTTTTT
CASSLDPQRGEKLFF
>TRBJ2-3|TRBV28|TRBD2|-
TGTGCCAGCAGACGGACTAGCGGGAGGGGAGATACGCAGTATTTT
CASRRTSGRGDTQYF
>TRBJ2-1|TRBV5-1|-|-
TGCGCCAGCTGCCAGGAGAGCCCAGATTCGAATGAGCAGTTCTTC
CASCQESPDSNEQFF
>TRBJ2-6|TRBV6-6|-|-
TGTGCCAGCAGTTACAGCTCTGGGGCCAACGTCCTGACTTTC
CASSYSSGANVLTF
>TRBJ2-5|TRBV7-9|-|-
TGTGCCAGCAGCTTATTTGAGACCCAGTACTTC
CASSLFETQYF
>TRBJ2-5|TRBV10-3|-|-
TGTGCCATCAGTGAGCAGAAAGAGACCCAGTACTTC
CAISEQKETQYF
>TRBJ2-5|TRBV7-6|TRBD2|-
TGTGCCAGCAGCTCAGCGGGGGTGCCCCAAGAGACCCAGTACTTC
CASSSAGVPQETQYF
>TRBJ2-3|TRBV4-2|-|-
TGTGCCAGCAGCCAAGACAGGGGTGGCACAGATACGCAGTATTTT
CASSQDRGGTDTQYF
>TRBJ2-7|TRBV6-5|-|-
TGTGCCAGCAGAGGCAGGGTCTCCTACGAGCAGTACTTC
CASRGRVSYEQYF
>TRBJ1-1|TRBV28|TRBD1|-
TGTGCCAGCAGTTTAAACCCGGGACAGGGGGGCACTGAAGCTTTCTTT
CASSLNPGQGGTEAFF
>TRBJ1-3|TRBV15|-|once
TGTGCCACCAGCAGAGGGGGGGGTAGAAACACCATATATTTT
CATSRGGGRNTIYF
>TRBJ2-7|TRBV27|-|-
TGTGCCAGCAGTTCCGACAGGAAGGGGTACTACGAGCAGTACTTC
CASSSDRKGYYEQYF
>TRBJ2-2|TRBV28|-|-
TGTGCCACCTCAAAGGGAGCCACCGGGGAGCTGTTTTTT
CATSKGATGELFF
>TRBJ2-5|TRBV6-1|-|-
TGTGCCACCGAATCCTCAGGGAAAGAGACCCAGTACTTC
CATESSGKETQYF
>TRBJ2-7|TRBV11-1|-|-
TGTGCCAGCAGCTTATTTGGCAAATCCTACGAGCAGTACTTC
CASSLFGKSYEQYF
>TRBJ2-1|TRBV5-1|-|-
TGCGCCAGCAGCTTGGTAAGCCCCCAGCATGAGCAGTTCTTC
CASSLVSPQHEQFF
>TRBJ1-5|TRBV4-1|-|few
TGCGCCAGCAGCTATCTAACAGGGTCCAATCAGCCCCAGCATTTT
CASSYLTGSNQPQHF
>TRBJ2-2|TRBV18|TRBD1|-
TGTGCCAGCTCACCCGGGACAGCGGTCGGGGAGCTGTTTTTT
CASSPGTAVGELFF